This T cell receptor (beta chain) was documented in a study of blood T cell repertoires in COVID-19 (dated by TCRdb to the early 2020s). In terms of the full investigation: The collaborator samples originated in the United States, Italy and Spain and spanned the acute and convalescent phases of COVID-19. The prospective study material was composed of cDNA or gDNA derived from T cells, B-cell-depleted T cells, or PBMCs. Subjects who had been exposed to COVID-19, were actively infected with it, or had recovered from it provided the deeply sampled blood TCRbeta repertoires that made up the dataset. A freely available public database, intended as a resource for researchers studying the immune response to SARS-CoV-2, is where the repertoires were released. The samples were drawn from two sources: the first 160 participants of the ongoing ImmuneRACE study, and some 1,300 subjects contributed by 6 global collaborators. The sample metadata nearly always contained a de-identified subject ID, COVID-19 status, age in years and sex. Where HLA class I and class II types were available, the types were taken from metadata supplied by the sample provider, not from assay-based typing.

The paper's findings and limits, for the study overall: Clinical and demographic metadata were provided uncurated, with the amount varying by source and participant.

As for this clone: Its recognized antigen is unknown. No much larger clone exists at a distance of one base, and base qualities are not known.

TCRbeta CDR3 regions were amplified from genomic DNA by means of the immunoSEQ Assay, a bias-controlled multiplex PCR. The published analysis was carried out like this. The number of nucleated cells in each sample was estimated by amplification of reference gene primers within the assay. To quantify the absolute abundance of each unique TCRbeta CDR3 rearrangement, sequence reads were collapsed and filtered. Productive Simpson clonality was computed per sample as the square root of Simpson's diversity index over productive rearrangements. The source is immuneACCESS, and TCRdb retained only in-frame sequences with V and J called. Part of the clones is not carried over; for the studies checked, unresolved V genes explain less than half of this, and the remainder is unexplained. That table supplies the V and J calls and clone size; D and trimming were determined from the DNA. The sample profile shows hundreds of thousands of clones; roughly 89% of them were found once. 8.8% of the sample is in the top ten clones.

Participants in the prospective study were aged 18 to 89 years, lived in under 30 United States geographic areas, and enrolled through a virtual design. To assign participants to cohorts, the prospective study relied on clinical history that participants themselves reported in a screening survey and a study questionnaire. Recovered participants in ImmuneRACE Cohort 3 were defined as having two consecutive negative NP/OP PCR tests, clearance from a healthcare professional, or resolution of symptoms. Each participant in the prospective study had whole blood, serum and a nasopharyngeal or oropharyngeal swab collected by mobile phlebotomists. Additional blood draws and questionnaires over an approximately two-month period could optionally be provided by prospective study participants. Before DNA extraction, blood samples from the prospective study were shipped at room temperature or frozen. From cysteine to phenylalanine, the CDR3 is 13 amino acids long. Of all the DNA, just the CDR3 is kept, 39 bases in frame from base 1. At the junction V is shortened by 11 bases and J by 1 base, with 9 bases in between. The germline V gene provides CDR1 MDHEN and CDR2 SYDVKM.

This TCR derives from a man aged 40-55 years who had recovered from COVID-19. The chain uses TRBV28 and TRBJ2-6, with the identity of the D gene unclear. Sequenced: PBMCs or T cells enriched from blood (not recorded which). The CDR3 amino acid sequence is: CAGTRSGANVLTF. The DNA sequence reads TGTGCCGGTACCAGGTCTGGGGCCAACGTCCTGACTTTC.